The present entry profiles one T cell receptor beta chain with its context. No antigen is known for it. The data originate from a study of post-analysis software for immune sequencing data. Whole-study results and caveats: By F measure, samples from a shared preparation batch strongly co-clustered. For normalized Chao1 diversity, multiple sclerosis patients scored significantly lower than controls did.

cDNA libraries of TCR beta carried unique molecular identifiers. T cells numbering roughly 0.9 to 11 million gave rise to around 500,000 cDNA molecules. Using its own MiXCR run on the PCR reads, TCRdb lists one record per CDR3 protein. The data show fewer than 850,000 distinct CDR3 sequences, with roughly 30% seen just once and under 0.7% held by the top ten. This TCR was recovered from a girl between 10 and 17 years old with multiple sclerosis. The sequencing sample was made of blood.

The CDR3 nucleotides are TGCGCCAGCAGCCATGACCGGTCCACCTATAATTCACCCCTCCACTTT. This translates into CASSHDRSTYNSPLHF. The chain combines TRBV4-3 with TRBJ1-6; D call uncertain. The ends were cut back, 3 bases at V and 2 bases at J, with 11 bases in the middle. The CDR3 has 16 amino acids. Per germline, CDR1 LGHNA and CDR2 YSLEER.